One sample yielded the 22 T cell receptor beta chains listed below, sequenced in a study of T cells in localized non-small cell lung cancer. The table came from immunoSEQ multiplex PCR; TCRdb's copy has only in-frame clones and leaves some out. The sample includes about 40,000 clones, approximately 81% of them seen just once. The starting material was peripheral blood mononuclear cells, obtained before any cancer treatment. The receptor set was obtained from a male donor at least 60 years old with stage II lung adenocarcinoma.

Concerning this clone itself: Germline and junction disagree at one end, which may indicate a read error. The chain couples TRBV2 to TRBJ1-1; 8 bases align to TRBD1. Germline CDR1 SNHLY, CDR2 FYNNEI. This CDR3 is 13 amino acids long. The CDR3 nucleotides are TGTGCCAGCAGGGGACAGGCCTACACTGAAGTTTTCTTT. Translating it yields CASRGQAYTEVFF.

In this sample, this clone turned up a few times. This chain connects TRBV7-3 to TRBJ2-7; TRBD1 or TRBD2 may be the D gene (5 bases each). This CDR3 is 16 amino acids long. Trimming cost V 3 bases and J 0 bases, with 15 bases left between them. Looked up from germline, CDR1 is SGHTA and CDR2 is FQGTGA. CDR3 in DNA: TGTGCCAGCAGCTTCCCCGGGGACGGAGTCTCCTACGAGCAGTACTTC. Its protein is CASSFPGDGVSYEQYF.

The chain employs TRBV6-5 and TRBJ1-2; no clear D. V lost 7 bases and J lost 5, with 20 bases in between. This CDR3 has 15 residues. The germline CDR1 and CDR2 sequences are MNHEY and SVGAGI. This chain's CDR3 is CASTRTRRPGYGYTF. For the CDR3, the DNA is TGTGCCAGCACCCGAACTCGGCGCCCCGGTTATGGCTACACCTTC.

The V gene is TRBV29-1, the J gene TRBJ2-7; D possibly corresponds to TRBD1 (6 bases). The germline CDR1 and CDR2 sequences are SQVTM and ANQGSEA. Trimming took 8 bases from V and 0 from J, leaving 17 bases between them. The CDR3 runs to 14 residues. The CDR3 nucleotides read TGCAGCTCCTCTGAGGGGGTAGGCTCCTACGAGCAGTACTTC. Translated, it gives CSSSEGVGSYEQYF.

The chain employs TRBV5-4 and TRBJ2-3; no clear D gene. V lost 4 bases, J lost 2 bases, and 5 bases lay in between. The CDR3 consists of 12 residues. The germline gives CDR1 SGHNT, CDR2 YYREEE (reference sequence). CDR3 in DNA: TGTGCCAGCAGCCCCTTCACAGATACGCAGTATTTT. Protein: CASSPFTDTQYF. Drawing the rest from reference TRBV5-4 and TRBJ2-3, the complete variable domain is ETGVTQSPTHLIKTRGQQVTLRCSSQSGHNTVSWYQQALGQGPQFIFQYYREEENGRGNFPPRFSGLQFPNYSSELNVNALELDDSALYLCASSPFTDTQYFGPGTRLTVL.

The chain is built from TRBV4-1 and TRBJ2-1, with 7 positions matching TRBD1. With 0 bases clipped from V and 2 bases from J, the junction kept 1 base outside the gene matches. The CDR3 is 15 amino acids. CDR1 and CDR2 from the germline V gene are MGHRA and YSYEKL. CDR3 sequence: CASSQEQGTYNEQFF. The CDR3 DNA reads TGCGCCAGCAGCCAAGAACAGGGGACCTACAATGAGCAGTTCTTC.

This chain uses TRBV7-6 with TRBJ2-7; D is perhaps TRBD1 (5 bases). The CDR3 is made up of 13 amino acids. The germline gives CDR1 SGHVS, CDR2 FNYEAQ. The V end was cut by 1 base, the J end by 3 bases, with 7 bases between. The CDR3 here is CASSLGQYYEQYF. CDR3 sequence (DNA): TGTGCCAGCAGCTTAGGACAGTACTACGAGCAGTACTTC.

The chain joins TRBV27 to TRBJ2-7; a weak D match, TRBD2 (7 bases). Germline V gives CDR1 MNHEY, CDR2 SMNVEV (reference sequence). The CDR3 covers 15 residues. The V gene lost 2 bases and the J gene lost 2 bases, with 13 bases spanning the gap. In nucleotides, the CDR3 is TGTGCCAGCAGTTTAGGGGGGGCCAATACCTACGAGCAGTACTTC. Translating it yields CASSLGGANTYEQYF.

In this sample, this clone turned up a few times. This chain connects TRBV5-8 to TRBJ1-3; D remains ambiguous. CDR3 length: 12 residues. V dropped 5 bases and J dropped 8 bases, with 11 bases sitting between them. Per the germline V gene, CDR1 is SGHTS and CDR2 is YDEGEE. The CDR3 protein is CASRRWVYTIYF. The CDR3 nucleotides read TGTGCCAGCAGACGGTGGGTATACACCATATATTTT. Full variable domain (outside the CDR3, taken from reference TRBV5-8 and TRBJ1-3): EAGVTQSPTHLIKTRGQQATLRCSPISGHTSVYWYQQALGLGLQFLLWYDEGEERNRGNFPPRFSGRQFPNYSSELNVNALELEDSALYLCASRRWVYTIYFGEGSWLTVV.

This clone was recorded once. V and J are TRBV30 and TRBJ2-7; 9 bases are a match to TRBD1. Trimming removed 3 bases from V and 4 bases from J; junction bases left unmatched: 7. CDR1 is GTSNPN and CDR2 is SVGIG in the germline V gene (reference sequence). The CDR3 extends over 14 amino acids. The chain's CDR3 is CAWSRGTGIYEQYF. DNA of the CDR3: TGTGCCTGGAGCCGTGGGACAGGGATATACGAGCAGTACTTC.

This rearrangement joins TRBV5-4 to TRBJ1-2; D is ambiguous. V lost 2 bases to trimming and J lost 1 base, with 3 bases between them. The CDR3 is 12 residues long. From germline, CDR1 is SGHNT and CDR2 YYREEE (reference sequence). The CDR3 here is CASSLDNYGYTF. The CDR3, as DNA: TGTGCCAGCAGCTTAGATAACTATGGCTACACCTTC.

V gene TRBV28 combines with J gene TRBJ1-2; D gene ambiguous. Germline V gene lookup returns CDR1 MDHEN and CDR2 SYDVKM. V shed 7 bases and J shed 8 bases, with 23 bases lying between them. This CDR3 is built from 15 residues. In DNA, the CDR3 is TGTGCCAGCACGTCGTGGAGGGCCGGATCGGGAGGCTACACCTTC. Protein: CASTSWRAGSGGYTF.

This clone came up once. The chain is built from TRBV10-3 and TRBJ2-1; weak D call: TRBD2 (6 bases). Trimming took off 6 bases at V and 3 bases at J, with 9 bases between the two ends. The CDR3 runs 13 residues. CDR1 is ENHRY and CDR2 is SYGVKD in the germline V gene. The CDR3 loop is CAIRGGLYNEQFF. The CDR3 nucleotides are TGTGCCATCAGGGGGGGACTCTACAATGAGCAGTTCTTC.

This chain joins TRBV6-6 and TRBJ1-2, with 7 bases aligning to TRBD1. The germline V gene has CDR1 MNHNY and CDR2 SVGAGI (reference sequence). This CDR3 has 13 residues. J was trimmed by 7 bases and V by 6 bases; bases with no gene match: 8. The CDR3, as DNA: TGTGCCAGCAGAGGACAGGATTCTTTTGGCTACACCTTC. It codes for CASRGQDSFGYTF.

The chain has TRBV5-6 and TRBJ2-7; D remains unclear. Germline CDR1 SGHDT, CDR2 YYEEEE. Trimming cost V 9 bases and J 5 bases, with 18 bases left between them. The CDR3 consists of 13 residues. CDR3 residues: CATMKRSVNEQYF. Here the CDR3 DNA reads TGTGCCACTATGAAGAGGTCAGTCAACGAGCAGTACTTC.

V is TRBV7-6 and J is TRBJ1-1, with 8 bases aligning to TRBD1. J was trimmed by 0 bases and V by 2 bases; bases with no gene match: 11. The CDR3 has 18 residues. CDR1 is SGHVS and CDR2 is FNYEAQ in the germline V gene. The CDR3 here is CASSLKRPGTGLNTEAFF. For the CDR3, the DNA is TGTGCCAGCAGCTTAAAGCGGCCCGGGACAGGCTTGAACACTGAAGCTTTCTTT.

The rearrangement links TRBV28 to TRBJ1-2; perhaps TRBD1 as D (5 bases). Trimming took off 9 bases at V and 0 bases at J, with 14 bases between the two ends. The CDR3 sequence is 14 residues long. Per the germline V gene, CDR1 is MDHEN and CDR2 is SYDVKM. The CDR3 is CASLQTVSNYGYTF. CDR3 bases: TGTGCCAGTCTCCAGACAGTCTCTAACTATGGCTACACCTTC.

This clone was seen a single time. The genes are TRBV19 and TRBJ1-1, with D possibly TRBD1 on 5 matching bases. CDR1 LNHDA and CDR2 SQIVND come from the germline V gene (reference sequence). The CDR3 runs 15 residues. Trimming pared 3 bases from V and 2 bases from J, leaving 13 bases between. The CDR3 reads CASSITGGGNTEAFF. The CDR3 nucleotides read TGTGCCAGTAGTATCACCGGGGGAGGAAACACTGAAGCTTTCTTT.

This rearrangement joins TRBV7-8 to TRBJ1-2; tentatively, D is TRBD1 (6 bases). V was pared by 4 bases and J by 8 bases, with 17 bases between. Germline V CDR1 and CDR2: SGHVS, FQNEAQ. This CDR3 contains 14 residues. CDR3 region: CASSSDGRGAGYTF. The CDR3 DNA is TGTGCCAGCAGCTCCGACGGAAGGGGGGCCGGCTACACCTTC.

The chain links TRBV13 to TRBJ1-3; 7 nucleotides agree with TRBD1. The CDR3 has 17 amino acids. V shed 4 bases, J shed 0 bases, and the junction held 9 bases outside the gene matches. From germline, CDR1 is PRHDT and CDR2 FYEKMQ (reference sequence). The DNA of the CDR3 is TGTGCCAGCAGCTCCGCAGGGGGGCTTAGCTCTGGAAACACCATATATTTT. This sequence encodes CASSSAGGLSSGNTIYF.

This chain uses TRBV7-2 with TRBJ2-3; D uncertain. Germline values: CDR1 SGHTA, CDR2 FQGNSA. The CDR3 length is 12 residues. The V end lost 4 bases, the J end lost 4 bases, and 6 bases lay between the germline ends. The DNA of the CDR3 is TGTGCCAGCAGCTACTATTCAGATACGCAGTATTTT. This translates into CASSYYSDTQYF.

This rearrangement joins TRBV25-1 to TRBJ2-5; TRBD1 is a possible D gene (6 bases). Germline V gene lookup returns CDR1 MGHDK and CDR2 SYGVNS. The CDR3 covers 13 residues. Trimming took 4 bases from V and 6 from J, leaving 12 bases between them. In nucleotides, the CDR3 is TGTGCCAGCAGTGCGACAGGAGGAAAGACCCAGTACTTC. It encodes CASSATGGKTQYF.